The clone carrying this TCR beta chain was counted between two and nine times. Its antigen is unknown. These data belong to a study of T cells in localized non-small cell lung cancer. Study-wide findings and caveats: Appearance in adjacent lung was seen for a median around 60 of the top 100 tumor clones. There was higher T cell clonality in uninvolved adjacent lung than in tumor, and it was highest there.

The protocol was immunoSEQ multiplex PCR, while the TCRdb copy is restricted to in-frame clones and leaves out a portion. The repertoire consists of some 130,000 clones, with more than 80% occurring once and the leading ten covering around 1.7%. The receptor comes from a female donor over 55 with stage I lung adenocarcinoma. The sample here was peripheral blood, taken before any cancer treatment.

CDR3 DNA sequence: TGCAGCGTGGCTAGCGGGAGGGCCTACAATGAGCAGTTCTTC. Translation: CSVASGRAYNEQFF. The V and J genes are TRBV29-1 and TRBJ2-1; 12 nucleotides match TRBD2. The CDR3 runs 14 residues. The J segment lost 2 bases and the V segment lost 6 bases, leaving 2 bases of the junction unmatched. Germline CDR1 SQVTM, CDR2 ANQGSEA.